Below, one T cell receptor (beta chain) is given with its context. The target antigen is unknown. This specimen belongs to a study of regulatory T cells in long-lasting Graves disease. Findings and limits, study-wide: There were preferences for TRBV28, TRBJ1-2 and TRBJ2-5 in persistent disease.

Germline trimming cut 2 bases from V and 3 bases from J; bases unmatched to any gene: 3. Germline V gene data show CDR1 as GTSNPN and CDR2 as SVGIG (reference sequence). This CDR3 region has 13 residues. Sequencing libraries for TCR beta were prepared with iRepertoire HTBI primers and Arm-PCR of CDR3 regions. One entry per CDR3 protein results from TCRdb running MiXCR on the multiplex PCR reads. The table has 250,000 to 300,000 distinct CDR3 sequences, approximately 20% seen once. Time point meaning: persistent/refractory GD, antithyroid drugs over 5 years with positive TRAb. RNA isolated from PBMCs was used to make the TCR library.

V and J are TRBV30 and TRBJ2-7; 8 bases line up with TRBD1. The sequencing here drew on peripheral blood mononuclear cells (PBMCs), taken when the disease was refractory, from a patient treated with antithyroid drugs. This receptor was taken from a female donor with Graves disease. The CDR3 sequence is CAWSPGGNYEQYF. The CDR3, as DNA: TGTGCCTGGAGTCCAGGGGGCAACTACGAGCAGTACTTC.